Following are 15 T cell receptor beta chains from one sample sequenced in a study of blood T cell repertoires in COVID-19. Data came from immunoSEQ multiplex PCR; TCRdb stores just in-frame clones and leaves some out. The sample lists about 74,000 clones, 75% to 85% occurring once. The specimen sequenced was peripheral blood. The source is a man aged 50 to 59 with acute or convalescent COVID-19.

V gene TRBV27 combines with J gene TRBJ1-1; D remains unclear. The CDR3 loop spans 15 amino acids. CDR1 is MNHEY and CDR2 is SMNVEV in the germline V gene (reference sequence). Trimming removed 2 bases from V and 1 base from J, with 11 bases in between. The CDR3 reads CASSLIYGGNTEAFF. The CDR3 DNA reads as TGTGCCAGCAGTTTAATTTACGGTGGGAACACTGAAGCTTTCTTT.

V usage is TRBV30 and J usage is TRBJ1-6, with TRBD1 matching over 7 bases. V trimming: 5 bases; J trimming: 6 bases; junction bases outside the gene matches: 4. The CDR3 length is 13 residues. Germline CDR1 GTSNPN, CDR2 SVGIG (reference sequence). The CDR3 protein is CAWERQGNSPLHF. CDR3 nucleotide sequence: TGTGCCTGGGAAAGACAGGGTAATTCACCCCTCCACTTT.

The rearrangement joins TRBV10-3 to TRBJ2-5; 8 bases map to TRBD2. Germline CDR1 is ENHRY and CDR2 is SYGVKD. The CDR3 loop spans 14 amino acids. The trim removed 7 bases at V and 4 bases at J, leaving 8 bases unmatched. The CDR3: CAIKPTGGRETQYF. The CDR3 DNA sequence: TGTGCCATCAAACCTACGGGGGGGAGAGAGACCCAGTACTTC.

The chain is built from TRBV2 and TRBJ1-2; D perhaps matches TRBD1 (6 bases). CDR3 length: 15 amino acids. V was cut by 4 bases and J by 4 bases, with 16 bases left in between. Per the germline V gene, CDR1 is SNHLY and CDR2 is FYNNEI. The CDR3 is CASSAGEGVIYGYTF. CDR3 bases: TGTGCCAGCAGTGCAGGGGAGGGGGTTATCTATGGCTACACCTTC. The variable domain in full, completed from reference TRBV2 and TRBJ1-2, reads EPEVTQTPSHQVTQMGQEVILRCVPISNHLYFYWYRQILGQKVEFLVSFYNNEISEKSEIFDDQFSVERPDGSNFTLKIRSTKLEDSAMYFCASSAGEGVIYGYTFGSGTRLTVV.

This chain uses TRBV4-2 with TRBJ2-1; D possibly corresponds to TRBD1 (6 bases). CDR1 LGHNA and CDR2 YNFKEQ come from the germline V gene. The V gene lost 2 bases and the J gene lost 6 bases, with 11 bases spanning the gap. CDR3 size: 14 residues. CDR3 in DNA: TGTGCCAGCAGCCAAATGCAAGGGGGCAATGAGCAGTTCTTC. Translating gives CASSQMQGGNEQFF.

This clone has just a few counts. V usage is TRBV5-1 and J usage is TRBJ2-1; the D gene is possibly TRBD1 (6 bases). Looked up from germline, CDR1 is SGHRS and CDR2 is YFSETQ. V was cut by 0 bases and J by 4 bases, with 11 bases left in between. The CDR3 runs 15 residues. The CDR3 is CASSLGGQGYNEQFF. For the CDR3, the DNA is TGCGCCAGCAGCTTGGGGGGCCAGGGGTACAATGAGCAGTTCTTC.

The V call is TRBV29-1, the J call TRBJ1-1; 8 nucleotides match TRBD1. Germline V gene lookup returns CDR1 SQVTM and CDR2 ANQGSEA. The CDR3 totals 11 residues. V was pared by 2 bases and J by 11 bases, with 4 bases of the junction left unmatched. CDR3: CSVESGGQAFF. Written as DNA, the CDR3 is TGCAGCGTTGAATCAGGGGGCCAGGCTTTCTTT.

The chain is built from TRBV25-1 and TRBJ1-6; a weak D match, TRBD1 (5 bases). Germline V gene lookup returns CDR1 MGHDK and CDR2 SYGVNS. V shed 5 bases and J shed 4 bases, with 12 bases lying between them. The CDR3 is 15 amino acids. Written as DNA, the CDR3 is TGTGCCAGCAGTTGGGGGGATCTATATAATTCACCCCTCCACTTT. Translating it yields CASSWGDLYNSPLHF.

The CDR3 reads CASRPDKKYEQYV. The CDR3 DNA sequence: TGTGCCAGCAGACCAGACAAGAAATACGAGCAGTACGTC. V gene TRBV2 combines with J gene TRBJ2-7, with D uncertain. Germline V gives CDR1 SNHLY, CDR2 FYNNEI. V lost 6 bases to trimming and J lost 4 bases, with 13 bases between them. The length of the CDR3 is 13 residues.

The chain links TRBV19 to TRBJ2-1, with 8 bases identical to TRBD2. The CDR3 contains 15 residues. The germline CDR1 and CDR2 sequences are LNHDA and SQIVND (reference sequence). With V trimmed by 0 bases and J by 9 bases, 7 bases remained unmatched. The DNA for the CDR3 is TGTGCCAGTAGTATAGAGGGGGGACTAGGTACTGAGCAGTTCTTC. Translating it yields CASSIEGGLGTEQFF.

The chain couples TRBV21-1 to TRBJ1-2; the tabulated D call, TRBD1, remains unverified against the DNA. TRBV21-1 is described as a pseudogene. The CDR3 length is 12 residues. The CDR3 is CAIVNQNYGYTF. The CDR3, as DNA: TGTGCCATTGTCAATCAGAACTATGGCTACACCTTC.

V usage is TRBV6-5 and J usage is TRBJ1-2, with 8 bases identical to TRBD1. This CDR3 has 13 residues. Trimming took 6 bases from V and 8 from J; bases not matched to a gene: 8. Germline values: CDR1 MNHEY, CDR2 SVGAGI. CDR3 coding DNA: TGTGCCAGCAGACCACAGGGGGTTGGAGGCTACACCTTC. It translates to CASRPQGVGGYTF.

This chain joins TRBV21-1 and TRBJ2-4; the listed D gene, TRBD2, was not tested against the DNA. TRBV21-1 is tagged as a pseudogene. This CDR3 spans 12 amino acids. CDR3 protein: CAGGVSKNIQYF. CDR3 nucleotides: TGTGCCGGCGGGGTCTCCAAAAACATTCAGTACTTC.

This chain uses TRBV24-1 with TRBJ1-1; 7 nucleotides line up with TRBD1. The ends lost 3 bases at V and 5 bases at J; junction bases unmatched: 2. The CDR3 sequence is 13 residues long. Germline loops: CDR1 KGHDR, CDR2 SFDVKD. The CDR3 coding sequence is TGTGCCACCAGTGATCAGGGGGAGACTGAAGCTTTCTTT. Translation gives CATSDQGETEAFF.

The chain couples TRBV28 to TRBJ2-4; 7 bases agree with TRBD2. Germline CDR1 is MDHEN and CDR2 is SYDVKM. Losses at the gene ends were 4 bases for V and 2 bases for J; bases not matched to a gene: 5. This CDR3 is built from 15 residues. The CDR3 nucleotides are TGTGCCAGCAGTTCTAAGGGAGGGACCAAAAACATTCAGTACTTC. It yields the protein CASSSKGGTKNIQYF.